This T cell receptor (beta chain) is from a study of patients and donors after allogeneic stem cell transplantation. MiXCR, applied by TCRdb to the RT-PCR reads, yields one record per CDR3 protein. The sample shows about 76,000 distinct CDR3 sequences, roughly 29% of them seen only once. The table lists this clonotype with a few counts. This CDR3 comprises 16 residues. V shed 5 bases and J 0 bases; nucleotides not matched to a gene: 5. Germline V CDR1 and CDR2: SGHVS, FQNEAQ. This clonotype was obtained from a human donor who was either an allogeneic HSCT recipient or a stem cell or donor lymphocyte infusion donor (not recorded which). It is not recorded whose cells these are; they may come from a transplant donor. Sequenced material: blood, either unsorted or a sorted T cell fraction (not recorded which). The V gene is TRBV7-8, the J gene TRBJ1-5; 9 nucleotides match TRBD1. CDR3 nucleotide sequence: TGTGCCAGCAGCCAAGGGACAGGGAATAGCAATCAGCCCCAGCATTTT. Translation: CASSQGTGNSNQPQHF.